Reported below is one T cell receptor beta chain. What it binds is not known. Trimming at V came to 0 bases and at J to 2 bases, leaving 3 bases not matched to a gene. This CDR3 has 15 residues. Germline-derived CDR1 and CDR2 are SGDLS and YYNGEE. This sample was included in a study of cytomegalovirus exposure and HLA in healthy donors. The wider study: An early data release held about 85 million unique TCRs from HLA-typed donors.

Study-level points and caveats: Equally common other TCR beta chains were less clonally expanded than HLA-associated ones, a later analysis found. Most TCR beta V segments were productive about 90% or about 30% of the time in an earlier analysis.

Researchers ran the PCR with 60 Vbeta and 13 Jbeta primers. Under the authors' procedure: A later analysis tallied 80 million to 100 million unique TCR beta chains, approximately 11 million of them shared. Data came from immunoSEQ multiplex PCR; TCRdb stores just in-frame clones and leaves some out. That table gives V, J and clone size, and the DNA gave D and trimming. The sample lists some 150,000 clones, more than 65% seen once, with 5% to 6.5% in the top ten. This chain uses TRBV9 with TRBJ2-7, with 9 bases aligning to TRBD1. Material: PBMCs. This receptor was identified in a man over 45 in good health and CMV-seropositive. The CDR3 protein is CASSVEDRGTYEQYF. For the CDR3, the DNA is TGTGCCAGCAGCGTAGAGGACAGGGGAACCTACGAGCAGTACTTC.